This paragraph covers one T cell receptor (beta chain) sequence. The antigen remains unidentified. Clones were sequenced by immunoSEQ multiplex PCR, and TCRdb holds only the in-frame ones, with some missing. In the table there are fewer than 90,000 clones, about 86% of which are singletons. The sample belongs to a study of radiation and T cells in renal cell carcinoma. V lost 3 bases and J 0 bases, leaving 5 bases between the germline ends. The CDR3 sequence is 14 residues long. Germline V lookup: CDR1 SGHTA, CDR2 FQGNSA. Time point described: blood 2 weeks post-SBRT. Described treatment: 15 Gy SBRT to primary tumor, nephrectomy 4 weeks later. Blood was sampled at baseline, 2 weeks and 4 weeks after SBRT. The patient's renal cell carcinoma had clear cell pathology. Notes on the study in general: Without pretreatment biopsies, baseline tumor clonotype presence was undetermined. In blood, top tumor clones expanded by 2 weeks, shrinking by 4.

The material was blood, obtained from a patient whose treatment included radiotherapy and nephrectomy. This receptor was taken from a woman in her fifties or sixties with renal cell carcinoma. The V gene is TRBV7-2, the J gene TRBJ1-4; D is ambiguous. The CDR3 nucleotides read TGTGCCAGCAGCTTTTTCCCAACTAATGAAAAACTGTTTTTT. This translates into CASSFFPTNEKLFF.